Listed below are T cell receptor beta chains from one sample, sequenced in a study of beta chain features in type 1 diabetes. Method: immunoSEQ multiplex PCR; TCRdb's copy keeps in-frame clones and lacks some. Of around 240,000 clones in the sample, 16% were seen once. Source material: naive CD4+ T cells from blood. These receptors were taken from a man aged 25 to 40 with type 1 diabetes. The CDR3 runs from the conserved cysteine through the conserved F or W. Each record gives: V gene, clone size, D gene, J gene, CDR3 protein, CDR3 DNA. The D gene is left open where the match is weak. Clone size appears in some rows only: once, few, many, or a class for an expanded clone.

v_call: TRBV7-3; clone_size: NA; d_call: NA; j_call: TRBJ1-1; cdr3_aa: CASSSGQNTEAFF; cdr3_nt: TGTGCCAGCAGCTCCGGACAGAACACTGAAGCTTTCTTT
v_call: TRBV9; clone_size: few; d_call: NA; j_call: TRBJ2-7; cdr3_aa: CASSVRTETYEQYF; cdr3_nt: TGTGCCAGCAGCGTCCGGACAGAGACCTACGAGCAGTACTTC
v_call: TRBV7-9; clone_size: few; d_call: TRBD1; j_call: TRBJ2-1; cdr3_aa: CASSLGQQQFF; cdr3_nt: TGTGCCAGCAGCTTGGGACAGCAGCAGTTCTTC
v_call: TRBV29-1; clone_size: few; d_call: TRBD1; j_call: TRBJ1-1; cdr3_aa: CSAGGQLNTEAFF; cdr3_nt: TGCAGCGCAGGGGGACAACTGAACACTGAAGCTTTCTTT
v_call: TRBV9; clone_size: NA; d_call: TRBD2; j_call: TRBJ2-5; cdr3_aa: CASSVAPGGSETQYF; cdr3_nt: TGTGCCAGCAGCGTAGCTCCGGGAGGGAGTGAGACCCAGTACTTC
v_call: TRBV4-1; clone_size: few; d_call: TRBD2; j_call: TRBJ2-7; cdr3_aa: CASSQPTSGRAREQYF; cdr3_nt: TGCGCCAGCAGCCAACCGACTAGCGGGAGGGCGAGAGAGCAGTACTTC
v_call: TRBV6-6; clone_size: few; d_call: TRBD2; j_call: TRBJ2-7; cdr3_aa: CASLSTGGIAYEQYF; cdr3_nt: TGTGCCAGCTTATCTACGGGAGGGATCGCGTACGAGCAGTACTTC
v_call: TRBV15; clone_size: NA; d_call: NA; j_call: TRBJ1-1; cdr3_aa: CATSRSQNTEAFF; cdr3_nt: TGTGCCACCAGCAGGTCGCAGAACACTGAAGCTTTCTTT
v_call: TRBV5-1; clone_size: once; d_call: NA; j_call: TRBJ2-5; cdr3_aa: CASSIQLLVGQETQYF; cdr3_nt: TGCGCCAGCAGCATACAACTATTGGTAGGCCAAGAGACCCAGTACTTC
v_call: TRBV7-2; clone_size: NA; d_call: NA; j_call: TRBJ1-1; cdr3_aa: CASSRGVNTEAFF; cdr3_nt: TGTGCCAGCAGCAGGGGGGTGAACACTGAAGCTTTCTTT
v_call: TRBV7-2; clone_size: NA; d_call: TRBD1; j_call: TRBJ1-4; cdr3_aa: CASSFRTGTNEKLFF; cdr3_nt: TGTGCCAGCAGCTTCCGGACAGGAACTAATGAAAAACTGTTTTTT
v_call: TRBV29-1; clone_size: few; d_call: TRBD1; j_call: TRBJ2-7; cdr3_aa: CSVAPGQGVYEQYF; cdr3_nt: TGCAGCGTTGCACCGGGACAGGGAGTGTACGAGCAGTACTTC
v_call: TRBV7-9; clone_size: NA; d_call: NA; j_call: TRBJ1-1; cdr3_aa: CASSLPGRAANTEAFF; cdr3_nt: TGTGCCAGCAGCTTACCCGGAAGGGCCGCGAACACTGAAGCTTTCTTT
v_call: TRBV4-1; clone_size: NA; d_call: TRBD2; j_call: TRBJ2-3; cdr3_aa: CASSPQGRTSGRVNTQYF; cdr3_nt: TGCGCCAGCAGCCCACAGGGGCGGACTAGCGGGAGGGTGAATACGCAGTATTTT
v_call: TRBV29-1; clone_size: NA; d_call: NA; j_call: TRBJ1-1; cdr3_aa: CSVADREAFF; cdr3_nt: TGCAGCGTTGCCGACAGGGAAGCTTTCTTT
v_call: TRBV27; clone_size: few; d_call: NA; j_call: TRBJ2-7; cdr3_aa: CASSLNRDPGEQYF; cdr3_nt: TGTGCCAGCAGTTTAAACAGGGATCCCGGGGAGCAGTACTTC
v_call: TRBV9; clone_size: few; d_call: NA; j_call: TRBJ2-4; cdr3_aa: CASNPGLAKNIQYF; cdr3_nt: TGTGCCAGCAACCCGGGACTAGCCAAAAACATTCAGTACTTC
v_call: TRBV13; clone_size: NA; d_call: TRBD2; j_call: TRBJ2-4; cdr3_aa: CASSLEGSSGRSPNIQYF; cdr3_nt: TGTGCCAGCAGCTTAGAAGGGAGTAGCGGGCGTTCTCCAAACATTCAGTACTTC